The clone carrying this TCR beta chain was counted a few times. Its specificity is unknown. The data belong to a study of T cell repertoires in cytomegalovirus infection. At the level of the study: Recently identified HLA-C-restricted CMV epitopes and well-studied HLA-B-restricted CMV epitopes were used by the study.

TCRdb passed the reads through MiXCR, listing each CDR3 protein once. This sample has more than 40,000 distinct CDR3 sequences; 20% to 25% occur once, and the top ten carry around nine tenths. With 5 bases removed from V and 3 bases from J, the gap between germline ends came to 13 bases. The germline V gene has CDR1 SGHTA and CDR2 FQGTGA. CDR3 length equals 14 residues. Source: CD8+ T cells from cultured PBMCs, taken from culture after CMV antigen stimulation. The sequence was obtained from a human donor in good health (CMV status not recorded). Some clones in this sample may be carry-over from other donors' samples. The V and J genes are TRBV7-3 and TRBJ2-5; the D gene is possibly TRBD1 (5 bases). DNA for the CDR3: TGTGCCAGCAGCCCCTCGACAGCCAAAGAGACCCAGTACTTC. This encodes CASSPSTAKETQYF. Variable domain in full (rest from reference TRBV7-3 and TRBJ2-5): GAGVSQTPSNKVTEKGKYVELRCDPISGHTALYWYRQSLGQGPEFLIYFQGTGAADDSGLPNDRFFAVRPEGSVSTLKIQRTERGDSAVYLCASSPSTAKETQYFGPGTRLLVL.